Below, 21 T cell receptor beta chains from the same sample are listed, as sequenced in a study of blood T cell repertoires in COVID-19 (dated by TCRdb to 2020 to 2022). The library was made by the immunoSEQ multiplex PCR assay. Imported from immuneACCESS, the table was reduced by TCRdb to in-frame sequences with V and J called. These copies leave out some clones; in studies compared against another copy, an unresolved V gene accounts for under half, and the cause of the remainder is not known. This sample holds fewer than 250,000 clones; around four fifths were observed only once. Together, the top ten hold approximately 20% of the sample. Specimen: peripheral blood. These receptor sequences come from a man under 40 with active or convalescent COVID-19.

The V and J genes are TRBV5-1 and TRBJ2-1; D might be TRBD2 (6 bases). Germline lookup yields CDR1 SGHRS and CDR2 YFSETQ. V lost 3 bases to trimming and J lost 6 bases, with 13 bases between them. This CDR3 is 14 amino acids long. CDR3 region: CASSSGASANEQFF. Here the CDR3 DNA reads TGCGCCAGCAGCTCCGGAGCTAGCGCCAATGAGCAGTTCTTC. The entire variable domain, with the rest obtained from reference TRBV5-1 and TRBJ2-1, is as follows: KAGVTQTPRYLIKTRGQQVTLSCSPISGHRSVSWYQQTPGQGLQFLFEYFSETQRNKGNFPGRFSGRQFSNSRSEMNVSTLELGDSALYLCASSSGASANEQFFGPGTRLTVL.

The V call is TRBV28, the J call TRBJ1-2; 7 bases map to TRBD1. The germline V gene has CDR1 MDHEN and CDR2 SYDVKM. The CDR3 spans 12 residues. Germline trimming cut 5 bases from V and 7 bases from J; bases unmatched to any gene: 4. The CDR3 spells CASSRQGSGYTF. For the CDR3, the DNA is TGTGCCAGCAGTCGACAGGGAAGTGGCTACACCTTC.

The V gene is TRBV29-1, the J gene TRBJ2-3; a weak D match, TRBD1 (5 bases). Germline lookup yields CDR1 SQVTM and CDR2 ANQGSEA. Deletions cut 8 bases from V and 6 bases from J, with 18 bases between. CDR3 length equals 13 residues. Here the CDR3 DNA reads TGCAGCCAGACGACAGCGAACTCCGATACGCAGTATTTT. Amino acid sequence: CSQTTANSDTQYF.

V is TRBV28 and J is TRBJ1-5; 10 bases align to TRBD1. Germline trimming cut 6 bases from V and 7 bases from J; bases unmatched to any gene: 12. Looked up from germline, CDR1 is MDHEN and CDR2 is SYDVKM. The CDR3 has 16 amino acids. The CDR3 DNA is TGTGCCAGCAGGGTCCTCGGGACAGGGGTAGGGCAGCCCCAGCATTTT. It codes for CASRVLGTGVGQPQHF.

V is TRBV4-1 and J is TRBJ1-4; the D is unclear. V lost 2 bases and J 8 bases, leaving 15 bases between the germline ends. Per germline, CDR1 MGHRA and CDR2 YSYEKL. CDR3 length: 15 residues. CDR3 in DNA: TGCGCCAGCAGCCAAAACGGGCTCGGGAAGGAAAAACTGTTTTTT. The encoded protein is CASSQNGLGKEKLFF.

This chain connects TRBV28 to TRBJ1-4; the D gene is possibly TRBD1 (5 bases). V lost 2 bases and J lost 0, with 7 bases in between. This CDR3 comprises 15 residues. Per the germline V gene, CDR1 is MDHEN and CDR2 is SYDVKM. CDR3 in DNA: TGTGCCAGCAGTTTAGGGGGGGCAACTAATGAAAAACTGTTTTTT. Its translation: CASSLGGATNEKLFF.

CDR3 residues: CASSLAPRGRRVDTQYF. CDR3 DNA sequence: TGTGCCAGCAGCTTAGCGCCCAGGGGGCGCAGAGTGGATACGCAGTATTTT. This chain connects TRBV7-2 to TRBJ2-3; 8 bases are shared with TRBD1. The J segment lost 6 bases and the V segment lost 0 bases, leaving 11 bases of the junction unmatched. Germline assignment: CDR1 SGHTA and CDR2 FQGNSA. The length of the CDR3 is 17 residues.

In DNA, the CDR3 is TGTGCCAGCAGTCCCGCAGGGGGAGATTCACCCCTCCACTTT. Protein sequence: CASSPAGGDSPLHF. This chain links TRBV9 with TRBJ1-6; 7 positions agree with TRBD1. Germline CDR1 is SGDLS and CDR2 is YYNGEE. With 5 bases clipped from V and 8 bases from J, the junction kept 7 bases outside the gene matches. The CDR3 length is 14 residues.

The chain uses TRBV5-4 and TRBJ2-2, with TRBD2 matching over 8 bases. The CDR3 runs to 15 residues. The V gene's germline CDR1 is SGHNT and CDR2 YYREEE (reference sequence). Germline trimming cut 4 bases from V and 9 bases from J; bases unmatched to any gene: 11. Here the CDR3 DNA reads TGTGCCAGCAGCCTCGGGGGGGCCGGAGGCAGGGAGCTGTTTTTT. The encoded protein is CASSLGGAGGRELFF.

This clone was found a few times. This chain links TRBV6-5 with TRBJ1-5; weak D call: TRBD1 (5 bases). The V and J ends lost 4 bases and 0 bases respectively, with 10 bases between them. The CDR3 is 15 residues long. The V gene's germline CDR1 is MNHEY and CDR2 SVGAGI. The DNA of the CDR3 is TGTGCCAGCAGTTTTGACAGATATAGCAATCAGCCCCAGCATTTT. Residues: CASSFDRYSNQPQHF.

The chain has TRBV4-3 and TRBJ2-5; D possibly corresponds to TRBD2 (6 bases). This CDR3 spans 14 amino acids. V shed 3 bases and J shed 11 bases, with 19 bases lying between them. Germline CDR1 reads LGHNA; CDR2 reads YSLEER. For the CDR3, the DNA is TGCGCCAGCAGCCAGACTCACAACGGAGGGGAGCAGTACTTC. Encoded protein: CASSQTHNGGEQYF.

This chain uses TRBV12-3 or TRBV12-4 with TRBJ2-1; tentatively, D is TRBD1 (5 bases). This CDR3 spans 13 amino acids. Trimming stripped 5 bases from V and 5 bases from J, with 10 bases between. The CDR3 sequence is CASSPIGDNEQFF. In nucleotides, the CDR3 is TGTGCCAGCAGTCCCATAGGGGACAATGAGCAGTTCTTC.

V gene TRBV6-5 combines with J gene TRBJ1-4; 8 bases are shared with TRBD1. The J segment lost 8 bases and the V segment lost 2 bases, leaving 4 bases of the junction unmatched. The CDR3 is made up of 14 amino acids. Germline V gene data show CDR1 as MNHEY and CDR2 as SVGAGI. The CDR3 spells CASSYTRGREKLFF. CDR3 DNA: TGTGCCAGCAGTTACACCAGGGGGCGGGAAAAACTGTTTTTT.

V and J are TRBV11-2 and TRBJ1-1, with 8 bases matching TRBD1. In germline, CDR1 is SGHAT, CDR2 FQNNGV. This CDR3 region has 11 residues. V lost 10 bases to trimming and J lost 11 bases; unmatched junction nucleotides: 9. This CDR3 reads CATGQGRDAFF. The CDR3 nucleotides are TGTGCCACCGGACAGGGAAGGGACGCTTTCTTT.

This clone was observed a single time. The genes are TRBV10-2 and TRBJ1-5; 10 nucleotides align to TRBD1. This CDR3 spans 15 amino acids. Trimming cost V 4 bases and J 5 bases; bases outside gene matches: 5. Per germline, CDR1 WSHSY and CDR2 SAAADI. CDR3: CASSADRGFDQPQHF. The CDR3 DNA reads as TGCGCCAGCAGTGCGGACAGGGGGTTCGATCAGCCCCAGCATTTT.

The rearrangement links TRBV9 to TRBJ2-3; TRBD2 matches 7 bases. Germline CDR1 is SGDLS and CDR2 is YYNGEE. The V gene end was trimmed by 3 bases and the J gene end by 0 bases; junction bases not matched to a gene: 4. The CDR3 length is 15 residues. CDR3 protein: CASSGFSGSTDTQYF. The CDR3 DNA reads as TGTGCCAGCAGCGGTTTTAGCGGGAGCACAGATACGCAGTATTTT.

There are many counts of this clone. This chain connects TRBV6-6 to TRBJ2-5, with 8 positions matching TRBD1. Germline-derived CDR1 and CDR2 are MNHNY and SVGAGI (reference sequence). Germline trimming cut 5 bases from V and 4 bases from J; bases unmatched to any gene: 21. The CDR3 consists of 19 residues. The CDR3 is CASSRSDPGQGGSRETQYF. In DNA, the CDR3 is TGTGCCAGCAGTCGGTCCGACCCCGGACAGGGCGGGTCGAGAGAGACCCAGTACTTC.

DNA for the CDR3: TGTGCCAGCAGACAACGAGCGCACTATGGCTACACCTTC. It yields the protein CASRQRAHYGYTF. The genes are TRBV21-1 and TRBJ1-2. TRBV21-1 is shown as a pseudogene. The CDR3 is 13 amino acids.

The CDR3 sequence is CASSYTGLETEAFF. The CDR3 DNA sequence: TGTGCCAGCAGTTACACAGGGCTGGAAACTGAAGCTTTCTTT. The chain has TRBV6-5 and TRBJ1-1; D is possibly TRBD1 (6 bases). V dropped 2 bases and J dropped 5 bases, with 12 bases sitting between them. CDR1 is MNHEY, CDR2 SVGAGI, per germline. There are 14 residues in the CDR3.

CDR3 region: CASSQTANYGYTF. DNA for the CDR3: TGCGCCAGCAGCCAAACAGCTAACTATGGCTACACCTTC. The chain employs TRBV4-1 and TRBJ1-2; D remains unclear. Germline V CDR1 and CDR2: MGHRA, YSYEKL. Trimming took 2 bases from V and 0 from J, leaving 4 bases between them. The CDR3 contains 13 residues.

V gene TRBV10-3 combines with J gene TRBJ2-7; D remains unclear. The germline V and J ends were trimmed by 4 bases and 1 base, with 8 bases remaining between them. The CDR3 length is 13 residues. Germline loops: CDR1 ENHRY, CDR2 SYGVKD. The DNA of the CDR3 is TGTGCCATCAGTGTAGCTCCGTCCTACGAGCAGTACTTC. Translated, it gives CAISVAPSYEQYF.